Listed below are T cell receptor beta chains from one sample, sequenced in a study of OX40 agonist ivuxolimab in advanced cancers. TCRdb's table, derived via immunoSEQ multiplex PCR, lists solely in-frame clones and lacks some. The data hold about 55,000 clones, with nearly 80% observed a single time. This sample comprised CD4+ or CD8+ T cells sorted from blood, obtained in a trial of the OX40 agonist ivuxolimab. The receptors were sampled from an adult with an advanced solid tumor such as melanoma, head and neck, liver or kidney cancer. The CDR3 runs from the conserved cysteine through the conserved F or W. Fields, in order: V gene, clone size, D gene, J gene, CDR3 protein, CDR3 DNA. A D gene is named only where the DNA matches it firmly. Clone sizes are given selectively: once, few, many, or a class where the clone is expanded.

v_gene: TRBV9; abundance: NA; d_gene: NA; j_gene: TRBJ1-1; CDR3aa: CASTKPQNTEAFF; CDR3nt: TGTGCCAGCACCAAACCTCAGAACACTGAAGCTTTCTTT
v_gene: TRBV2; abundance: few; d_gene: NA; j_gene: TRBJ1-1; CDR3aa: CASSEILPNTEAFF; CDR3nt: TGTGCCAGCAGTGAAATTCTGCCGAACACTGAAGCTTTCTTT
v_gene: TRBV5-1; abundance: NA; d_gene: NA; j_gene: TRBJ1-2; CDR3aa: CASSLVTTPLANYGYTF; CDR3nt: TGCGCCAGCAGCTTGGTCACAACACCGTTAGCTAACTATGGCTACACCTTC
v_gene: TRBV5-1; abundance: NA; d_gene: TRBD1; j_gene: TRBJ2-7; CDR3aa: CASSLGQGSYEQYF; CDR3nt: TGCGCCAGCAGCTTGGGACAGGGGAGTTACGAGCAGTACTTC
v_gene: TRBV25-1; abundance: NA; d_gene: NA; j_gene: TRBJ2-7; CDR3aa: CASRDRISYEQYF; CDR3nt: TGTGCCAGCAGAGACAGGATCTCCTACGAGCAGTACTTC
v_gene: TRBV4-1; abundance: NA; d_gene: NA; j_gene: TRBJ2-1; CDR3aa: CASSHLDLLSYNEQFF; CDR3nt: TGCGCCAGCAGCCATCTGGACTTACTCTCCTACAATGAGCAGTTCTTC
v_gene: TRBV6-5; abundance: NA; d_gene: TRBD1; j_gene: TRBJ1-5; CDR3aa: CASRGRQGNQPQHF; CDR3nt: TGTGCCAGCAGGGGTAGACAGGGGAATCAGCCCCAGCATTTT
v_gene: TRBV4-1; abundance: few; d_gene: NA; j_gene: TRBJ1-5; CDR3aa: CASSLKGGDLNQPQHF; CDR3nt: TGCGCCAGCAGCCTTAAAGGAGGGGACCTCAATCAGCCCCAGCATTTT
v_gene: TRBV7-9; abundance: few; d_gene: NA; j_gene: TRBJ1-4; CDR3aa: CASSWRQLNEKLFF; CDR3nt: TGTGCCAGCAGCTGGAGACAGCTCAATGAAAAACTGTTTTTT
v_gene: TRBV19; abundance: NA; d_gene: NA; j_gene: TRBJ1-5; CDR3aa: CASSSPTGNQPQHF; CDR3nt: TGTGCCAGTAGTAGTCCTACAGGGAATCAGCCCCAGCATTTT
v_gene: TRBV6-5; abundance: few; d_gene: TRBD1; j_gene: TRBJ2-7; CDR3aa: CASKETGADEQYF; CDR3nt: TGTGCCAGCAAAGAGACAGGGGCGGACGAGCAGTACTTC
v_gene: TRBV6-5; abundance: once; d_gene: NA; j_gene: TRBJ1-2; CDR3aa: CASSLTTVDGYTF; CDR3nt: TGTGCCAGCAGTTTAACTACCGTGGATGGCTACACCTTC
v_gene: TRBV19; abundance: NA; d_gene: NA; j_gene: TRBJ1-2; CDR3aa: CASSLPGPIYGYTF; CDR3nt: TGTGCCAGTAGTCTTCCGGGCCCCATCTATGGCTACACCTTC
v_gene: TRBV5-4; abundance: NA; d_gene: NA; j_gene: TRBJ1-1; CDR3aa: CASSPPGGGNTEAFF; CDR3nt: TGTGCCAGCAGCCCCCCCGGGGGGGGGAACACTGAAGCTTTCTTT
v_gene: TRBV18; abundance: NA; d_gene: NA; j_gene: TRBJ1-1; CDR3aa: CASSPHGEPNTEAFF; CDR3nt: TGTGCCAGCTCACCACATGGGGAGCCGAACACTGAAGCTTTCTTT
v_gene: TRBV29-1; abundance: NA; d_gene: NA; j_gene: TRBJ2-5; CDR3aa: CSVGDNQETQYF; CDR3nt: TGCAGCGTTGGCGACAACCAAGAGACCCAGTACTTC
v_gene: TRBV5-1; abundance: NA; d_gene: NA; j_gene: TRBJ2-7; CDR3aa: CASSTTDGVRDEQYF; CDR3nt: TGCGCCAGCAGCACCACTGACGGGGTTAGGGACGAGCAGTACTTC
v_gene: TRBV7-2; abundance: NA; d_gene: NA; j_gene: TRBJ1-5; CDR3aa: CASSLEVEVYQPQHF; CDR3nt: TGTGCCAGCAGCTTAGAAGTGGAAGTCTATCAGCCCCAGCATTTT
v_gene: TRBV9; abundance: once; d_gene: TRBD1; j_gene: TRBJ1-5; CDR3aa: CASSVGTGRQPQHF; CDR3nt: TGTGCCAGCAGCGTAGGGACAGGGCGCCAGCCCCAGCATTTT
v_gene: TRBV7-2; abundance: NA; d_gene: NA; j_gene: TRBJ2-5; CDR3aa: CASSSSVQETQYF; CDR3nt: TGTGCCAGCAGCTCTTCTGTTCAAGAGACCCAGTACTTC
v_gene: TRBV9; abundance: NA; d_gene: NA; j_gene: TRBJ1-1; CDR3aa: CASSVGPNTEAFF; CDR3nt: TGTGCCAGCAGCGTAGGACCGAACACTGAAGCTTTCTTT
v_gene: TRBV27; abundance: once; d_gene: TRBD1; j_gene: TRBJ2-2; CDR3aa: CASSLKSPRGTGELFF; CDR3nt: TGTGCCAGCAGTTTAAAGTCCCCCAGGGGGACCGGGGAGCTGTTTTTT
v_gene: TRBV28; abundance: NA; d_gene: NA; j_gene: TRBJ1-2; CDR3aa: CASSTNAGPRVYGYTF; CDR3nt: TGTGCCAGCAGCACCAATGCCGGGCCTCGAGTCTATGGCTACACCTTC
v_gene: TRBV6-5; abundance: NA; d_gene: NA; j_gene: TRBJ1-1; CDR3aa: CASSYSGEAFF; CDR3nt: TGTGCCAGCAGTTACTCAGGGGAAGCTTTCTTT
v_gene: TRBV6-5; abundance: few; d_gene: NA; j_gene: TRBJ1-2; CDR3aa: CASSYFGEVGYTF; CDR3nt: TGTGCCAGCAGTTACTTCGGGGAGGTTGGCTACACCTTC
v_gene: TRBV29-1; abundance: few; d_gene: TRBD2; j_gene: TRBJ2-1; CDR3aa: CSVGGLAGQGVNEQFF; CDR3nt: TGCAGCGTTGGCGGACTAGCGGGACAAGGCGTCAATGAGCAGTTCTTC
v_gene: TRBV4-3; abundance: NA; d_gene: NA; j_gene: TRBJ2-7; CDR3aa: CASSQGRVSYEQYF; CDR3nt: TGCGCCAGCAGCCAAGGGAGGGTCTCCTACGAGCAGTACTTC